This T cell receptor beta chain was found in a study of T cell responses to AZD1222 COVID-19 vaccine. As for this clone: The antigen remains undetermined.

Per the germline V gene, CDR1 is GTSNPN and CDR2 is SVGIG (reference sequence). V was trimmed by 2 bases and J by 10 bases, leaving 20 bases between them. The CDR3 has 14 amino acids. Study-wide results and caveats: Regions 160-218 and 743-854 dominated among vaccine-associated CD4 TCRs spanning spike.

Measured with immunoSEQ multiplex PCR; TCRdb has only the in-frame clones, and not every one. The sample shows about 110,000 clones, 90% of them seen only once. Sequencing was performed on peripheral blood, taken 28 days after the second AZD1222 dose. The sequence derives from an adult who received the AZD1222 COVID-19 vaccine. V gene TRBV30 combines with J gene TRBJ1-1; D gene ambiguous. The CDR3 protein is CAWSPSIREDGAFF. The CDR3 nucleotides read TGTGCCTGGAGTCCCTCCATCCGGGAAGACGGAGCTTTCTTT.